This entry lists 13 T cell receptor beta chains sequenced from one sample in a study of response to subunit inactivated influenza vaccine (dated by TCRdb to 2016 to 2019). Library generation was performed with RT-PCR. Sequencing was carried out with an Illumina HiSeq 2500. The public sequencing data were trimmed at Q25 with fastp and processed into clonotypes with MiXCR by TCRdb, which kept only in-frame beta chains. Entries are consolidated by CDR3 protein sequence, retaining the most common genes and DNA. The sample has about 780,000 distinct CDR3 sequences on record, approximately 17% of them singletons. The ten largest clones capture approximately 11% of the sample. Sequenced here: PBMCs from blood, sampled 4 to 6 days after vaccination. The receptor set was obtained from a man aged 50 to 60 who received an inactivated influenza vaccine. Donor details come from another sample of the same person, matched by shared clones.

This chain links TRBV2 with TRBJ2-7, with 8 positions matching TRBD1. The CDR3 is 13 amino acids. Losses at the gene ends were 1 base for V and 9 bases for J; bases not matched to a gene: 5. CDR1 and CDR2 (germline): SNHLY, FYNNEI. CDR3 residues: CASSEEGQVVQYF. The CDR3 DNA sequence: TGTGCCAGCAGTGAAGAGGGACAGGTTGTGCAGTACTTC.

This sequence joins TRBV5-5 and TRBJ2-2; 11 bases align to TRBD2. The CDR3 sequence is 15 residues long. Germline values: CDR1 SGHKS, CDR2 YYEKEE (reference sequence). Losses at the gene ends were 6 bases for V and 6 bases for J; bases not matched to a gene: 7. The CDR3 region has the DNA TGTGCCAGCAACGTAGCGGGGGGGCGCTCCGGGGAGCTGTTTTTT. This gives the protein CASNVAGGRSGELFF. Using reference TRBV5-5 and TRBJ2-2 for the parts outside the CDR3, the full variable domain is DAGVTQSPTHLIKTRGQQVTLRCSPISGHKSVSWYQQVLGQGPQFIFQYYEKEERGRGNFPDRFSARQFPNYSSELNVNALLLGDSALYLCASNVAGGRSGELFFGEGSRLTVL.

The chain combines TRBV20-1 with TRBJ2-1, with D perhaps given as TRBD1 or TRBD2 (5 bases each). Germline CDR1 DFQATT, CDR2 SNEGSKA (reference sequence). V was trimmed by 6 bases and J by 5 bases, leaving 23 bases between them. This CDR3 is built from 16 residues. DNA for the CDR3: TGCAGTGCCCACTATATGGGACGGCGATGGAACAATGAGCAGTTCTTC. Its translation: CSAHYMGRRWNNEQFF.

A few counts support this clonotype. The J gene is TRBJ2-5, the V gene TRBV3-1; tentatively, D is TRBD1 or TRBD2 (5 bases each). This CDR3 comprises 16 residues. Trimming stripped 0 bases from V and 1 base from J, with 12 bases between. Germline CDR1 reads LGHDT; CDR2 reads YNNKEL (reference sequence). CDR3 DNA: TGTGCCAGCAGCCAAGATCGAGGGGTGGTCCAAGAGACCCAGTACTTC. Its protein product is CASSQDRGVVQETQYF.

The chain uses TRBV6-5 and TRBJ2-3; weak D call: TRBD2 (6 bases). V gave up 2 bases and J gave up 3 bases, with 9 bases separating them. The CDR3 length is 14 residues. Germline lookup yields CDR1 MNHEY and CDR2 SVGAGI. CDR3: CASSYTGETDTQYF. For the CDR3, the DNA is TGTGCCAGCAGTTACACGGGGGAAACAGATACGCAGTATTTT.

The genes are TRBV20-1 and TRBJ1-5, with D possibly TRBD1 on 5 matching bases. V lost 0 bases to trimming and J lost 4 bases, with 16 bases between them. The CDR3 extends over 16 amino acids. The germline V gene has CDR1 DFQATT and CDR2 SNEGSKA (reference sequence). CDR3 amino acids: CSARDRGRALNQPQHF. The CDR3 coding sequence is TGCAGTGCTAGAGATCGGGGCAGAGCCCTGAATCAGCCCCAGCATTTT.

This clonotype was seen at least ten times. The chain is built from TRBV7-2 and TRBJ2-3; 8 nucleotides line up with TRBD1. CDR1 and CDR2 (germline): SGHTA, FQGNSA. V shed 6 bases, J shed 9 bases, and the junction held 5 bases outside the gene matches. This CDR3 is built from 12 residues. The CDR3 sequence: CASRDRAPTQYF. The CDR3 DNA sequence: TGTGCCAGCAGGGACAGGGCCCCCACGCAGTATTTT.

This clonotype was found many times. The rearrangement joins TRBV6-5 to TRBJ2-2, with 9 bases matching TRBD2. The J segment lost 7 bases and the V segment lost 2 bases, leaving 8 bases of the junction unmatched. There are 16 residues in the CDR3. Germline lookup yields CDR1 MNHEY and CDR2 SVGAGI. In DNA, the CDR3 is TGTGCCAGCAGTTACGCCCCTAGCGGGGACGGCGGGGAGCTGTTTTTT. Its protein product is CASSYAPSGDGGELFF.

This clonotype came up a few times. This rearrangement joins TRBV28 to TRBJ2-2; the D is unclear. Germline V CDR1 and CDR2: MDHEN, SYDVKM. This CDR3 region has 16 residues. V dropped 5 bases and J dropped 0 bases, with 13 bases sitting between them. The CDR3 coding sequence is TGTGCCAGCAGTGTGCTCAGGAACGCGAACACCGGGGAGCTGTTTTTT. Protein sequence: CASSVLRNANTGELFF.

This clonotype was seen more than once but under ten times. This rearrangement joins TRBV5-6 to TRBJ2-1, with unresolved D. The CDR3 extends over 17 amino acids. Germline-derived CDR1 and CDR2 are SGHDT and YYEEEE. V was clipped by 1 base and J by 10 bases, with 24 bases between them. CDR3 nucleotide sequence: TGTGCCAGCAGCTTGAATATCGTCAACCGAGCTTCCAGGGAGCAGTTCTTC. Translating it yields CASSLNIVNRASREQFF.

In this sample, this clonotype turned up a few times. The genes are TRBV10-3 and TRBJ2-2; weak D call: TRBD1 (5 bases). Deletions cut 6 bases from V and 0 bases from J, with 8 bases between. Per the germline V gene, CDR1 is ENHRY and CDR2 is SYGVKD. The CDR3 length is 14 residues. CDR3 in DNA: TGTGCCATCAGAGGGGCAGCGAACACCGGGGAGCTGTTTTTT. As protein: CAIRGAANTGELFF.

This chain connects TRBV5-6 to TRBJ2-3; a weak D match, TRBD1 (5 bases). The germline V and J ends were trimmed by 1 base and 4 bases, with 10 bases remaining between them. Germline V gene lookup returns CDR1 SGHDT and CDR2 YYEEEE. CDR3 length: 14 amino acids. DNA of the CDR3: TGTGCCAGCAGCTTGCCGACAGTCCCAGATACGCAGTATTTT. Protein product: CASSLPTVPDTQYF.

This clonotype was picked up a small number of times. This sequence joins TRBV6-2 or TRBV6-3 and TRBJ1-5; D gene uncertain. This CDR3 contains 14 residues. The germline V and J ends were trimmed by 6 bases and 6 bases, with 15 bases remaining between them. Germline CDR1 reads MNHEY; CDR2 reads SVGEGT. CDR3 protein: CASSSQARGQPQHF. The CDR3 nucleotides are TGTGCCAGCAGCTCCCAGGCGCGGGGTCAGCCCCAGCATTTT.